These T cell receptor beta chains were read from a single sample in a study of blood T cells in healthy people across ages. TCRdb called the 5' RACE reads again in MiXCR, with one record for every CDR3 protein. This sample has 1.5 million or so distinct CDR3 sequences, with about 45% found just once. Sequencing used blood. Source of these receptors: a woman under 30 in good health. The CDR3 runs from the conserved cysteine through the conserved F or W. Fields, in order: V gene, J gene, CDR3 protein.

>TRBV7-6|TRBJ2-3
CASSSPLAPDTQYF
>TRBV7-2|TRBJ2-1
CASTRRSYNEQFF
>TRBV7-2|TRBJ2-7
CASSYGQGLTYEQYF
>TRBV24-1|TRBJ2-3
CATSGSPQGTDTQYF
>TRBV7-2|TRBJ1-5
CASSSTGVGPQHF
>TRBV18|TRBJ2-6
CASSPPLSGANVLTF
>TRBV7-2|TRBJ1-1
CASSLGTRNTEAFF
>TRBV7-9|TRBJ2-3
CASSQTLAGGKDTQYF
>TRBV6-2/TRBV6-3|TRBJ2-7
CASSYIYQGAGRYNEQYF
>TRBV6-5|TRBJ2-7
CASSYRESAYEQYF
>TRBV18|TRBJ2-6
CASSRQLSRGIMSGANVLTF
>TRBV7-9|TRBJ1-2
CASSSWFGQSYGYTF
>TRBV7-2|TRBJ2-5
CASSLSYPETQYF
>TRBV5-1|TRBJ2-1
CASSLVSGVYNEQFF
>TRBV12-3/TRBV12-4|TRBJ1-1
CASSLAPRGSTEAFF
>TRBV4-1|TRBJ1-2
CASSKGWGYTF
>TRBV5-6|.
CASSLKGSAETQYF
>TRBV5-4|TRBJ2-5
CGFGQFQETQYF
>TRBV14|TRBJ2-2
CASSQVSGGELFF
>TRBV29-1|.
CSVGPAETQYF
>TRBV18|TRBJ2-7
CASSPLPGTPTYEQYF
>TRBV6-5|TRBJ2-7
CASSYVRQAYEQYF
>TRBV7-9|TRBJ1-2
CASSTSDREYYGYTF
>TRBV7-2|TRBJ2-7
CTSSPRDTSYEQYF
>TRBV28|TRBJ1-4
CASKAGSDEKLFF
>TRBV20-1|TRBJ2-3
CSAQLAGVPDTQYF